These 21 T cell receptor beta chains were sequenced from one sample in a study of T-cell memory formation after mild COVID-19. From the 5' RACE reads, TCRdb called clonotypes with MiXCR, one entry per CDR3 protein. Of 400,000 to 500,000 distinct CDR3 sequences listed, approximately 20% are singletons. Sequenced input: PBMCs or a T cell subset sorted from them (not recorded which). The receptors derive from an adult woman who had mild COVID-19 (a few samples of this study predate the infection). Cell type and time point are not known.

This chain joins TRBV30 and TRBJ1-5; 7 bases line up with TRBD1. Germline trimming cut 2 bases from V and 2 bases from J; bases unmatched to any gene: 3. Germline V lookup: CDR1 GTSNPN, CDR2 SVGIG (reference sequence). The CDR3 length is 14 residues. The CDR3 coding sequence is TGTGCCTGGAGTAAGGGGGCCGGCAATCAGCCCCAGCATTTT. This gives the protein CAWSKGAGNQPQHF.

This clonotype was seen a handful of times. The chain combines TRBV3-1 with TRBJ2-6; perhaps TRBD1 as D (6 bases). Between the trimmed V and J ends, which lost 2 bases and 2 bases, there was a span of 10 bases. Germline V gene lookup returns CDR1 LGHDT and CDR2 YNNKEL (reference sequence). The CDR3 runs 16 residues. The CDR3 here is CASSQQGRTGANVLTF. The CDR3 DNA is TGTGCCAGCAGCCAACAGGGGCGGACTGGGGCCAACGTCCTGACTTTC.

In this sample, this clonotype turned up a few times. The CDR3 is CASSDLTGSEAFF. CDR3 coding DNA: TGTGCCAGCAGCGACCTGACAGGGTCTGAAGCTTTCTTT. The chain uses TRBV12-3 or TRBV12-4 and TRBJ1-1; the match to TRBD1 covers 7 bases. After removal of 6 bases from V and 6 bases from J, the junction contained 7 bases not matched to a gene. This CDR3 contains 13 residues.

This chain links TRBV20-1 with TRBJ1-3, with D maybe TRBD1 (5 bases). The V gene's germline CDR1 is DFQATT and CDR2 SNEGSKA (reference sequence). This CDR3 has 14 residues. Trimming cost V 0 bases and J 1 base, with 7 bases left between them. This CDR3 is CSARDGGSGNTIYF. In DNA, the CDR3 is TGCAGTGCTAGAGACGGGGGATCTGGAAACACCATATATTTT.

The chain couples TRBV9 to TRBJ2-1; 10 nucleotides align to TRBD1. The J segment lost 5 bases and the V segment lost 2 bases, leaving 4 bases of the junction unmatched. Looked up from germline, CDR1 is SGDLS and CDR2 is YYNGEE. This CDR3 region has 15 residues. In DNA, the CDR3 is TGTGCCAGCAGCGTGCCCGGGACAGGGGACAATGAGCAGTTCTTC. Protein: CASSVPGTGDNEQFF.

This clonotype was seen more than once but under ten times. This chain uses TRBV12-3 or TRBV12-4 with TRBJ1-1, with D possibly being TRBD1 (6 bases). Trimming pared 3 bases from V and 10 bases from J, leaving 15 bases between. The CDR3 length is 13 residues. The CDR3 reads CASSLTAGQPAFF. The CDR3 nucleotides read TGTGCCAGCAGTTTGACCGCAGGACAGCCAGCTTTCTTT.

The V call is TRBV29-1, the J call TRBJ1-1; possibly TRBD1 for D (6 bases). Germline values: CDR1 SQVTM, CDR2 ANQGSEA. V lost 4 bases to trimming and J lost 1 base, with 7 bases between them. This CDR3 is built from 12 residues. The CDR3 region has the DNA TGCAGCGTTGTAGGGGGGAACACTGAAGCTTTCTTT. The encoded protein is CSVVGGNTEAFF.

This clonotype was seen a handful of times. V gene TRBV20-1 combines with J gene TRBJ2-6, with 14 bases aligning to TRBD2. Germline loops: CDR1 DFQATT, CDR2 SNEGSKA (reference sequence). V dropped 5 bases and J dropped 2; count of bases not matched to a gene: 2. This CDR3 comprises 16 residues. DNA for the CDR3: TGCAGTGCTCCGGGACTAGCGGGGGCTGGGGCCAACGTCCTGACTTTC. Encoded protein: CSAPGLAGAGANVLTF.

In its sample, this clonotype was seen a few times. The chain links TRBV7-8 to TRBJ2-3; 7 bases match TRBD1. The ends lost 5 bases at V and 5 bases at J; junction bases unmatched: 7. Germline CDR1 is SGHVS and CDR2 is FQNEAQ. There are 14 residues in the CDR3. CDR3 protein: CASSRQGIGDTQYF. CDR3 bases: TGTGCCAGCAGCAGACAGGGAATAGGAGATACGCAGTATTTT.

The rearrangement links TRBV2 to TRBJ2-1; 12 bases map to TRBD2. J lost 4 bases, V lost 5 bases, and 3 bases had no gene match. The CDR3 totals 15 residues. Germline loops: CDR1 SNHLY, CDR2 FYNNEI. The CDR3 DNA reads TGTGCCAGCAGTAGACTAGCGGGAGATTACAATGAGCAGTTCTTC. The encoded protein is CASSRLAGDYNEQFF.

This clonotype appeared once. The chain couples TRBV7-9 to TRBJ2-6; the D is unclear. The germline V gene has CDR1 SEHNR and CDR2 FQNEAQ (reference sequence). The CDR3 totals 16 residues. Trimming shortened V by 3 bases and J by 2 bases, and 11 bases separated the two germline ends. Here the CDR3 reads CASSFLVSAGANVLTF. Written as DNA, the CDR3 is TGTGCCAGCAGCTTTTTAGTGAGTGCTGGGGCCAACGTCCTGACTTTC.

In its sample, this clonotype was seen a few times. The V gene is TRBV12-3 or TRBV12-4, the J gene TRBJ1-6; D gene unclear. The CDR3 loop spans 14 amino acids. The ends were cut back, 3 bases at V and 10 bases at J, with 13 bases in the middle. The CDR3 spells CASSLGIQGSPLHF. The DNA for the CDR3 is TGTGCCAGCAGTTTGGGTATCCAAGGCTCACCCCTCCACTTT.

This rearrangement joins TRBV18 to TRBJ1-5; D possibly corresponds to TRBD1 (5 bases). This CDR3 has 13 residues. Germline values: CDR1 KGHSH, CDR2 LQKENI. Trimming pared 3 bases from V and 11 bases from J, leaving 14 bases between. CDR3 amino acids: CASSPETRGSQHF. CDR3 coding DNA: TGTGCCAGCTCACCGGAAACCCGGGGGTCCCAGCATTTT.

This clonotype turned up a few times. The V gene is TRBV4-1, the J gene TRBJ2-3; maybe TRBD2 (5 bases). Germline lookup yields CDR1 MGHRA and CDR2 YSYEKL. V was trimmed by 0 bases and J by 1 base, leaving 5 bases between them. The CDR3 runs 14 residues. In DNA form, the CDR3 reads TGCGCCAGCAGCCAAGAGAGGGGCACAGATACGCAGTATTTT. It encodes CASSQERGTDTQYF.

This clonotype was observed a handful of times. The V and J genes are TRBV19 and TRBJ1-2; unclear D gene. Deletions cut 3 bases from V and 2 bases from J, with 10 bases between. The CDR3 spans 14 residues. CDR1 and CDR2 (germline): LNHDA, SQIVND (reference sequence). Written as DNA, the CDR3 is TGTGCCAGTAGTATCCCTTCATACAACTATGGCTACACCTTC. Protein sequence: CASSIPSYNYGYTF.

The chain links TRBV20-1 to TRBJ2-4; D unclear. This CDR3 spans 15 amino acids. Trimming took 6 bases from V and 1 from J, leaving 16 bases between them. Germline CDR1 is DFQATT and CDR2 is SNEGSKA (reference sequence). CDR3: CSAHSLGQAKNIQYF. CDR3 nucleotide sequence: TGCAGTGCCCACTCCCTAGGGCAGGCCAAAAACATTCAGTACTTC.

This sequence joins TRBV7-2 and TRBJ2-3; TRBD2 matches at 12 bases. CDR1 is SGHTA, CDR2 FQGNSA, per germline. This CDR3 has 15 amino acids. Trimming at V came to 5 bases and at J to 8 bases, leaving 8 bases not matched to a gene. CDR3 in DNA: TGTGCCAGCAGCGACCTAGCGGGAGGGTCGGGTACGCAGTATTTT. The encoded protein is CASSDLAGGSGTQYF.

The chain uses TRBV7-9 and TRBJ2-2; perhaps TRBD1 as D (5 bases). V shed 3 bases and J shed 3 bases, with 11 bases lying between them. The germline V gene encodes CDR1 SEHNR and CDR2 FQNEAQ (reference sequence). CDR3 length: 15 residues. CDR3 sequence: CASSFPRAHTGELFF. CDR3 coding DNA: TGTGCCAGCAGCTTCCCCAGGGCTCACACCGGGGAGCTGTTTTTT.

This chain joins TRBV7-6 and TRBJ2-5, with D unclear. The CDR3 is 13 amino acids. Germline V gives CDR1 SGHVS, CDR2 FNYEAQ. The V gene lost 2 bases and the J gene lost 2 bases, with 6 bases spanning the gap. The CDR3 nucleotides read TGTGCCAGCAGCTTATTTCTACAAGAGACCCAGTACTTC. It yields the protein CASSLFLQETQYF.

The chain has TRBV6-6 and TRBJ2-3; D is uncertain. From germline, CDR1 is MNHNY and CDR2 SVGAGI (reference sequence). The ends were cut back, 2 bases at V and 3 bases at J, with 6 bases in the middle. The CDR3 is 13 residues long. In DNA, the CDR3 is TGTGCCAGCAGTTACCCCTTAACAGATACGCAGTATTTT. Its translation is CASSYPLTDTQYF.

In its sample, this clonotype was seen a few times. The gene calls are TRBV4-1 and TRBJ1-1; D is uncertain. Trimming pared 0 bases from V and 4 bases from J, leaving 12 bases between. This CDR3 comprises 15 residues. Germline-derived CDR1 and CDR2 are MGHRA and YSYEKL. This CDR3 is CASSQEAVSVTEAFF. CDR3 DNA: TGCGCCAGCAGCCAAGAAGCGGTATCGGTCACTGAAGCTTTCTTT.